Below, 10 T cell receptor beta chains from the same sample are listed, as sequenced in a study of T cells in Graves' hyperthyroidism and ophthalmopathy. TCR beta CDR3 sequences were amplified from RNA transcripts. A first-round RT-PCR of the TCR CDR3 used the HTBI primer set. TCRdb redid the calling of the multiplex PCR reads with MiXCR, one entry per CDR3 protein. The table has a few hundred thousand distinct CDR3 sequences, 15% to 20% seen once. The sample comprised blood. These receptors all come from a woman aged 40 to 50 with Graves' ophthalmopathy.

This clonotype was seen repeatedly, ten times or more. The CDR3 nucleotides read TGTGCCAGCAGCTCTTCAGGGGGACAGCCCCAGCATTTT. Its protein is CASSSSGGQPQHF. V usage is TRBV6-1 and J usage is TRBJ1-5; TRBD1 matches 7 bases. CDR3 length: 13 residues. Germline lookup yields CDR1 MNHNS and CDR2 SASEGT. V lost 6 bases to trimming and J lost 7 bases; unmatched junction nucleotides: 6.

This clonotype was counted ten times or more. The chain couples TRBV6-1 to TRBJ1-1, with D uncertain. V lost 2 bases, J lost 1 base, and 17 bases lay in between. The CDR3 totals 17 residues. The V gene's germline CDR1 is MNHNS and CDR2 SASEGT. CDR3 residues: CASSESLRVVTNTEAFF. As DNA, the CDR3 is TGTGCCAGCAGTGAATCTCTTCGGGTTGTGACGAACACTGAAGCTTTCTTT.

This clonotype appeared many times. CDR3 amino acids: CSVGPDSNYGYTF. The CDR3, as DNA: TGCAGCGTTGGCCCCGACAGTAACTATGGCTACACCTTC. This rearrangement joins TRBV29-1 to TRBJ1-2, with D tentatively TRBD1 (5 bases). V shed 4 bases and J shed 1 base, with 10 bases lying between them. The CDR3 spans 13 residues. Germline CDR1 and CDR2: SQVTM and ANQGSEA.

This clonotype was seen repeatedly, ten times or more. The chain is built from TRBV12-3 or TRBV12-4 and TRBJ2-2, with 11 positions matching TRBD1. The CDR3 totals 16 residues. The trim removed 10 bases at V and 5 bases at J, leaving 12 bases unmatched. In DNA, the CDR3 is TGTGCCACTGCGACGGACGGACAGGGGGCGACCGGGGAGCTGTTTTTT. It specifies CATATDGQGATGELFF.

J is TRBJ2-2 and V is TRBV7-3; 9 bases line up with TRBD2. Germline-derived CDR1 and CDR2 are SGHTA and FQGTGA. V lost 6 bases to trimming and J lost 5 bases; unmatched junction nucleotides: 4. The CDR3 covers 14 residues. The CDR3 loop reads CASRPTSGTGELFF. The DNA for the CDR3 is TGTGCCAGCAGGCCAACTAGCGGGACCGGGGAGCTGTTTTTT.

This clonotype came up once. The V and J genes are TRBV11-2 and TRBJ2-4; TRBD2 agrees at 14 bases. The CDR3 is made up of 20 amino acids. V was pared by 3 bases and J by 0 bases, with 10 bases of the junction left unmatched. Germline V gene data show CDR1 as SGHAT and CDR2 as FQNNGV. DNA of the CDR3: TGTGCCAGCAGCTTGGGTAGACTAGCGGGAGGGCCGGAAGCCAAAAACATTCAGTACTTC. Translated, it gives CASSLGRLAGGPEAKNIQYF. The complete variable domain, with remaining parts taken from reference TRBV11-2 and TRBJ2-4, reads EAGVAQSPRYKIIEKRQSVAFWCNPISGHATLYWYQQILGQGPKLLIQFQNNGVVDDSQLPKDRFSAERLKGVDSTLKIQPAKLEDSAVYLCASSLGRLAGGPEAKNIQYFGAGTRLSVL.

The table lists this clonotype with many counts. V gene TRBV3-1 combines with J gene TRBJ2-5, with D tentatively TRBD2 (6 bases). Trimming shortened V by 8 bases and J by 0 bases, and 13 bases separated the two germline ends. The CDR3 contains 14 residues. Germline-derived CDR1 and CDR2 are LGHDT and YNNKEL (reference sequence). The CDR3 loop is CASSRDSDQETQYF. The CDR3 DNA reads TGTGCCAGCTCGCGGGACTCCGACCAAGAGACCCAGTACTTC.

This clonotype was counted many times. V and J are TRBV3-1 and TRBJ1-1, with TRBD1 matching over 8 bases. Per germline, CDR1 LGHDT and CDR2 YNNKEL (reference sequence). With V trimmed by 0 bases and J by 0 bases, 3 bases remained unmatched. CDR3 length: 16 amino acids. DNA of the CDR3: TGTGCCAGCAGCCAAGAAAGGACAGGGATGAACACTGAAGCTTTCTTT. Encoded protein: CASSQERTGMNTEAFF.

This clonotype was recorded at least ten times. This chain joins TRBV27 and TRBJ1-1; D unclear. Germline V gene lookup returns CDR1 MNHEY and CDR2 SMNVEV (reference sequence). V gave up 5 bases and J gave up 1 base, with 14 bases separating them. The CDR3 runs to 15 residues. The CDR3 nucleotides are TGTGCCAGCAGTCCACGCATCGGACGGAACACTGAAGCTTTCTTT. This codes for CASSPRIGRNTEAFF.

This clonotype was recorded at least ten times. The chain couples TRBV7-9 to TRBJ2-7; maybe TRBD2 (6 bases). Trimming took off 5 bases at V and 6 bases at J, with 17 bases between the two ends. The CDR3 covers 14 residues. CDR1 SEHNR and CDR2 FQNEAQ come from the germline V gene (reference sequence). CDR3 loop: CASSPHRRGSEQYF. The CDR3 DNA is TGTGCCAGCAGCCCTCACCGGCGGGGTAGCGAGCAGTACTTC.